Each of the 31 T cell receptor beta chains below was sequenced from the same sample in a study of metastatic and nonmetastatic thyroid tumors. Not a single patient had been given any form of treatment at any point before undergoing thyroid surgery. TCRdb re-called the PCR reads via MiXCR. This table has roughly 72,000 clones, roughly 18% appearing once. Sequenced material: blood. The receptor set was obtained from a female donor with papillary thyroid cancer or a benign thyroid nodule (not recorded which). Some clones in this sample may be carry-over from other donors' samples.

This clone was counted ten times or more. The chain couples TRBV27 to TRBJ2-1, with D possibly TRBD1 on 5 matching bases. Deletions cut 2 bases from V and 7 bases from J, with 9 bases between. Germline V gene lookup returns CDR1 MNHEY and CDR2 SMNVEV (reference sequence). This CDR3 has 13 amino acids. The CDR3 DNA sequence: TGTGCCAGCAGTTTAAGCAGGGTAAATGAGCAGTTCTTC. Protein sequence: CASSLSRVNEQFF.

This clone showed up many times. Different DNA sequences within this sample yield the same CDR3. The V gene is TRBV19, the J gene TRBJ2-2; D is ambiguous. V shed 11 bases and J shed 4 bases, with 14 bases lying between them. Germline CDR1 and CDR2: LNHDA and SQIVND (reference sequence). There are 13 residues in the CDR3. Here the CDR3 reads CALTSGRTGELFF. The CDR3 DNA reads TGTGCCCTCACATCAGGTCGCACCGGGGAGCTGTTTTTT.

This clone was recorded at least ten times. The chain uses TRBV20-1 and TRBJ2-1, with 7 positions matching TRBD1. The CDR3 contains 14 residues. Trimming removed 6 bases from V and 9 bases from J; junction bases left unmatched: 14. Germline CDR1 is DFQATT and CDR2 is SNEGSKA (reference sequence). The CDR3 protein is CSAPFQGDNSEQFF. CDR3 coding DNA: TGCAGTGCCCCTTTCCAGGGGGATAATAGTGAGCAGTTCTTC.

The chain combines TRBV19 with TRBJ2-3; 7 bases line up with TRBD1. Germline V gene lookup returns CDR1 LNHDA and CDR2 SQIVND (reference sequence). After removal of 5 bases from V and 3 bases from J, the junction contained 5 bases not matched to a gene. This CDR3 is 14 amino acids long. CDR3 loop: CASSVTGSTDTQYF. CDR3 coding DNA: TGTGCCAGTAGTGTGACAGGGAGTACAGATACGCAGTATTTT.

About this clone: The junction shows a germline mismatch at one end, possibly a read error. The chain is built from TRBV12-3 or TRBV12-4 and TRBJ1-1, with 7 bases fitting TRBD1. CDR3 length: 16 amino acids. The CDR3 bases are TGTGCCAGCACTTTACCCAGGGGGGGTTCGGACACTGAAGCTTTCTTT. Amino acids: CASTLPRGGSDTEAFF.

This clone was recorded many times. The gene calls are TRBV28 and TRBJ1-2, with 7 bases fitting TRBD1. CDR3 length: 15 residues. From germline, CDR1 is MDHEN and CDR2 SYDVKM. After removal of 7 bases from V and 0 bases from J, the junction contained 8 bases not matched to a gene. This CDR3 reads CASIPGQLANYGYTF. The CDR3 nucleotides read TGTGCCAGCATCCCGGGACAGCTTGCTAACTATGGCTACACCTTC.

The chain couples TRBV6-5 to TRBJ2-3; 7 bases map to TRBD2. The CDR3 is 15 residues long. CDR1 and CDR2 (germline): MNHEY, SVGAGI. V lost 3 bases, J lost 4 bases, and 7 bases stayed unmatched. The CDR3 nucleotides are TGTGCCAGCAGTTATTCGCGGGAGAGGGCAGATACGCAGTATTTT. Translated: CASSYSRERADTQYF.

Ten or more counts support this clone. The chain carries TRBV4-1 and TRBJ1-6, with a weak D call TRBD1 (5 bases). Per the germline V gene, CDR1 is MGHRA and CDR2 is YSYEKL. This CDR3 is 17 amino acids long. The germline V and J ends were trimmed by 4 bases and 8 bases, with 21 bases remaining between them. Here the CDR3 DNA reads TGCGCCAGCAGCCCCACGCTCCCGCAATTGGGGGATTCACCCCTCCACTTT. It specifies CASSPTLPQLGDSPLHF.

This clone was recorded many times. This chain links TRBV2 with TRBJ2-3; TRBD2 matches 12 bases. The CDR3 is made up of 14 amino acids. Trimming took 8 bases from V and 4 from J; bases not matched to a gene: 4. The germline V gene encodes CDR1 SNHLY and CDR2 FYNNEI. The CDR3 sequence: CASGGLAGSDTQYF. CDR3 sequence (DNA): TGTGCCAGCGGAGGACTAGCGGGGTCAGATACGCAGTATTTT.

The CDR3 region is CSARGASGNTIYF. CDR3 DNA sequence: TGCAGTGCGCGGGGGGCGTCTGGAAACACCATATATTTT. The rearrangement joins TRBV20-1 to TRBJ1-3; perhaps TRBD1 as D (6 bases). CDR1 DFQATT and CDR2 SNEGSKA come from the germline V gene (reference sequence). V gave up 6 bases and J gave up 1 base, with 10 bases separating them. The CDR3 has 13 residues.

This clone was found many times. The sample has other DNA sequences that encode this CDR3 too. The chain recombines TRBV5-1 with TRBJ2-1; D is tentatively TRBD1 or TRBD2 (5 bases each). The CDR3 length is 11 residues. V gave up 6 bases and J gave up 9 bases, with 10 bases separating them. Germline loops: CDR1 SGHRS, CDR2 YFSETQ. CDR3 bases: TGCGCCAGCACCTCAGGGACTGAGCAGTTCTTC. Its protein is CASTSGTEQFF.

This clone was recorded many times. This chain connects TRBV18 to TRBJ1-2; D gene uncertain. Deletions cut 6 bases from V and 7 bases from J, with 18 bases between. Germline assignment: CDR1 KGHSH and CDR2 LQKENI. The CDR3 runs 14 residues. CDR3 region: CASSDPNNVGGYTF. Written as DNA, the CDR3 is TGTGCCAGCTCCGACCCTAATAACGTCGGTGGCTACACCTTC. The variable domain in full, completed from reference TRBV18 and TRBJ1-2, reads NAGVMQNPRHLVRRRGQEARLRCSPMKGHSHVYWYRQLPEEGLKFMVYLQKENIIDESGMPKERFSAEFPKEGPSILRIQQVVRGDSAAYFCASSDPNNVGGYTFGSGTRLTVV.

This clone was recorded many times. The chain is built from TRBV5-1 and TRBJ2-1; weak D call: TRBD1 (5 bases). Germline V gene data show CDR1 as SGHRS and CDR2 as YFSETQ. Deletions cut 9 bases from V and 5 bases from J, with 15 bases between. The CDR3 covers 13 residues. DNA for the CDR3: TGCGCCACCTCAAGGGGCGGCCACAATGAGCAGTTCTTC. This translates into CATSRGGHNEQFF.

In its sample, this clone was seen many times. The rearrangement uses TRBV5-4 and TRBJ2-7; the match to TRBD2 covers 7 bases. Germline assignment: CDR1 SGHNT and CDR2 YYREEE (reference sequence). CDR3 length: 16 amino acids. V trimming: 1 base; J trimming: 3 bases; junction bases outside the gene matches: 10. The CDR3, as DNA: TGTGCCAGCAGCTTGAAGCGGCTAGCGGATAACTACGAGCAGTACTTC. Amino acid sequence: CASSLKRLADNYEQYF.

A few counts support this clone. At one end the junction does not follow the germline gene, possibly because of a read error. This chain joins TRBV6-1 and TRBJ1-2; tentative D call: TRBD1 (6 bases). Germline values: CDR1 MNHNS, CDR2 SASEGT. This CDR3 region has 13 residues. The CDR3 loop is CASIEEFGRGQTF. The CDR3 nucleotides are TGTGCCAGCATTGAAGAATTCGGCAGGGGCCAAACCTTC.

This clone was seen repeatedly, ten times or more. The CDR3 DNA is TGTGCCAGCAGCTTGTATGAGACTAGCGGGACCAATGAGCAGTTCTTC. Its protein product is CASSLYETSGTNEQFF. J is TRBJ2-1 and V is TRBV5-6; 11 positions agree with TRBD2. Germline loops: CDR1 SGHDT, CDR2 YYEEEE. The junction had 6 bases not matched to a gene; V was cut back by 1 base and J by 6 bases. There are 16 residues in the CDR3.

There are many counts of this clone. In nucleotides, the CDR3 is TGCAGCGTTGAAGGAATGGGAGTTGGGTACAATGAGCAGTTCTTC. Translating gives CSVEGMGVGYNEQFF. The J gene is TRBJ2-1, the V gene TRBV29-1, with D perhaps matching TRBD2 (5 bases). CDR1 SQVTM and CDR2 ANQGSEA come from the germline V gene. The CDR3 extends over 15 amino acids. Between the trimmed V and J ends, which lost 1 base and 4 bases, there was a span of 14 bases.

This clone appeared a few times. The chain carries TRBV6-2 or TRBV6-3 and TRBJ2-1; 8 positions match TRBD2. The CDR3 totals 16 residues. V lost 3 bases, J lost 3 bases, and 7 bases stayed unmatched. Germline CDR1 reads MNHEY; CDR2 reads SVGEGT. CDR3: CASSYLLAGSYNEQFF. CDR3 in DNA: TGTGCCAGCAGTTATCTCCTAGCGGGTAGCTACAATGAGCAGTTCTTC.

In this sample, this clone turned up a few times. The chain joins TRBV27 to TRBJ2-7; no reliable D call. This CDR3 contains 13 residues. Germline values: CDR1 MNHEY, CDR2 SMNVEV (reference sequence). V lost 3 bases and J lost 0, with 6 bases in between. Written as DNA, the CDR3 is TGTGCCAGCAGTTTGGCAGGCTCCTACGAGCAGTACTTC. The encoded protein is CASSLAGSYEQYF.

The sample holds many counts of this clone. The chain combines TRBV13 with TRBJ1-3; perhaps TRBD1 as D (5 bases). There are 15 residues in the CDR3. The V and J ends lost 4 bases and 0 bases respectively, with 10 bases between them. Germline V gene lookup returns CDR1 PRHDT and CDR2 FYEKMQ (reference sequence). The chain's CDR3 is CASSSGTTSGNTIYF. CDR3 bases: TGTGCCAGCAGCTCCGGGACTACCTCTGGAAACACCATATATTTT. Combining the CDR3 with reference TRBV13 and TRBJ1-3 gives the whole variable domain AAGVIQSPRHLIKEKRETATLKCYPIPRHDTVYWYQQGPGQDPQFLISFYEKMQSDKGSIPDRFSAQQFSDYHSELNMSSLELGDSALYFCASSSGTTSGNTIYFGEGSWLTVV.

Points on this clone: At one end, the junction sequence differs from germline, possibly due to a read error. The chain combines TRBV18 with TRBJ2-5, with D possibly TRBD1 on 6 matching bases. With the DNA end fitting TRBJ2-1 better, the J assignment may be wrong. The CDR3 length is 17 residues. Per the germline V gene, CDR1 is KGHSH and CDR2 is LQKENI. The CDR3 nucleotides are TGTGCCAGCTCACCACAGGAGGCCAGGGGTTTCCAGAATGAACAGTTCTTC. It encodes CASSPQEARGFQNEQFF.

This clone was detected many times. J is TRBJ2-5 and V is TRBV6-1, with D perhaps being TRBD1 or TRBD2 (5 bases each). Trimming removed 4 bases at V and 1 base at J, with 13 bases between. Germline V lookup: CDR1 MNHNS, CDR2 SASEGT. This CDR3 contains 15 residues. The CDR3 DNA reads TGTGCCAGCAGTGGATCCGGGACGGGCCAAGAGACCCAGTACTTC. Encoded protein: CASSGSGTGQETQYF.

The genes are TRBV5-6 and TRBJ2-5, with TRBD2 identical over 8 bases. The junction had 13 bases not matched to a gene; V was cut back by 0 bases and J by 9 bases. This CDR3 has 16 amino acids. CDR1 is SGHDT and CDR2 is YYEEEE in the germline V gene. CDR3 amino acids: CASSLGGAGAPRAQYF. The CDR3 region has the DNA TGTGCCAGCAGCTTGGGCGGAGCGGGAGCGCCCCGGGCCCAGTACTTC.

This clone was seen many times. V and J are TRBV5-1 and TRBJ1-2; 7 bases align to TRBD1. With 3 bases clipped from V and 8 bases from J, the junction kept 10 bases outside the gene matches. CDR1 is SGHRS, CDR2 YFSETQ, per germline. The length of the CDR3 is 14 residues. CDR3 DNA sequence: TGCGCCAGCAGCTCACCAACAGGGGCTAGCGGCTACACCTTC. Translating it yields CASSSPTGASGYTF. The whole variable domain, filled in from reference TRBV5-1 and TRBJ1-2, reads KAGVTQTPRYLIKTRGQQVTLSCSPISGHRSVSWYQQTPGQGLQFLFEYFSETQRNKGNFPGRFSGRQFSNSRSEMNVSTLELGDSALYLCASSSPTGASGYTFGSGTRLTVV.

This clone was recorded at least ten times. The J gene is TRBJ2-5, the V gene TRBV6-6; no clear D. The V end lost 0 bases, the J end lost 2 bases, and 10 bases lay between the germline ends. Germline V gene data show CDR1 as MNHNY and CDR2 as SVGAGI (reference sequence). The CDR3 spans 15 residues. The DNA of the CDR3 is TGTGCCAGCAGTTACTCTACGGGTGGGCAAGAGACCCAGTACTTC. It is translated as CASSYSTGGQETQYF.

This clone has more than one count but fewer than ten. Since a much larger clone is just one base distant, this may be a read error. The sample holds other DNA sequences that translate to the same CDR3. The rearrangement joins TRBV7-9 to TRBJ1-4, with D maybe TRBD1 (5 bases). The V gene's germline CDR1 is SEHNR and CDR2 FQNEAQ (reference sequence). The length of the CDR3 is 15 residues. V lost 6 bases and J 6 bases, leaving 17 bases between the germline ends. In DNA form, the CDR3 reads TGTGCCAGCAGTTCACCACCCTCGGGGCATGAAAAACTGTTTTTT. It specifies CASSSPPSGHEKLFF.

This clone showed up many times. The J gene is TRBJ1-1, the V gene TRBV12-3 or TRBV12-4; no definite D call. V dropped 3 bases and J dropped 1 base, with 6 bases sitting between them. CDR3 length equals 13 residues. The CDR3 nucleotides read TGTGCCAGCAGTTTGGGGAAGAACACTGAAGCTTTCTTT. It yields the protein CASSLGKNTEAFF.

J is TRBJ2-1 and V is TRBV19; 9 nucleotides align to TRBD2. Germline CDR1 is LNHDA and CDR2 is SQIVND (reference sequence). V was pared by 7 bases and J by 0 bases, with 4 bases of the junction left unmatched. This CDR3 is 15 amino acids long. The CDR3 protein is CASNSGRTSYNEQFF. In DNA form, the CDR3 reads TGTGCCAGTAACAGCGGGAGGACCTCCTACAATGAGCAGTTCTTC. Together with reference TRBV19 and TRBJ2-1, the CDR3 gives the full variable domain: DGGITQSPKYLFRKEGQNVTLSCEQNLNHDAMYWYRQDPGQGLRLIYYSQIVNDFQKGDIAEGYSVSREKKESFPLTVTSAQKNPTAFYLCASNSGRTSYNEQFFGPGTRLTVL.

This clone was seen repeatedly, ten times or more. J is TRBJ1-1 and V is TRBV5-1, with no clear D. V was shortened by 5 bases and J by 7 bases, with 9 bases between the two germline ends. The CDR3 loop spans 11 amino acids. From germline, CDR1 is SGHRS and CDR2 YFSETQ. The CDR3 sequence is CASRSEIEAFF. CDR3 coding DNA: TGCGCCAGCAGATCGGAGATTGAAGCTTTCTTT.

The J gene is TRBJ2-3, the V gene TRBV12-3 or TRBV12-4, with TRBD2 matching 7 bases. CDR3 length: 15 amino acids. V lost 5 bases, J lost 0 bases, and 5 bases stayed unmatched. CDR3 in amino acids: CASSPGLGSTDTQYF. The CDR3 nucleotides are TGTGCCAGCAGTCCCGGACTAGGGAGCACAGATACGCAGTATTTT.

This clone was counted between two and nine times. The rearrangement links TRBV6-1 to TRBJ1-5, with TRBD1 identical over 8 bases. The CDR3 covers 17 residues. V lost 3 bases to trimming and J lost 3 bases; unmatched junction nucleotides: 10. Germline V gene lookup returns CDR1 MNHNS and CDR2 SASEGT. This CDR3 reads CASSESGGTGVNQPQHF. CDR3 DNA: TGTGCCAGCAGTGAGAGCGGCGGGACAGGCGTCAATCAGCCCCAGCATTTT.